What follows is one T cell receptor beta chain and its context. The data were taken from a study of T cell responses to AZD1222 COVID-19 vaccine. The CDR3 totals 15 residues. The germline gives CDR1 SGHRS, CDR2 YFSETQ. V lost 0 bases and J 0 bases, leaving 10 bases between the germline ends. The assay was immunoSEQ multiplex PCR, and TCRdb's table has in-frame clones only and misses some. This sample has roughly 140,000 clones; 85% to 95% occur once, and the top ten carry approximately 1.4%. This receptor was taken from an adult who received the AZD1222 COVID-19 vaccine. The V call is TRBV5-1, the J call TRBJ2-7, with a weak D call TRBD2 (6 bases). Sequenced material: peripheral blood, taken 28 days after the second AZD1222 dose. The CDR3 reads CASSLAAGTSYEQYF. CDR3 sequence (DNA): TGCGCCAGCAGCTTGGCCGCGGGGACCTCCTACGAGCAGTACTTC.